These 10 T cell receptor beta chains were sequenced from one sample in a study of cytomegalovirus exposure and HLA in healthy donors (dated by TCRdb to the late 2010s). Library method: the immunoSEQ multiplex PCR assay. For the multiplex PCR, a mixture combining 60 forward primers for TCR Vbeta segments and 13 reverse primers for TCR Jbeta segments was used. The table comes from immuneACCESS by way of TCRdb, which keeps in-frame sequences with V and J called. Part of the clones is missing from these tables; in studies checked, under half for an unresolved V gene and the rest for unknown reasons. The sample data list around 120,000 clones, and roughly four fifths of these were observed just once. The ten top clones hold approximately 6% of the sample. The sample was PBMCs. Every receptor here comes from a woman aged 40 to 50 in good health and CMV-seropositive.

This chain links TRBV4-3 with TRBJ2-7; no clear D. Trimming cost V 0 bases and J 2 bases, with 17 bases left between them. The V gene's germline CDR1 is LGHNA and CDR2 YSLEER. CDR3 size: 17 residues. The CDR3 sequence is CASSQDRSVSDPYEQYF. The DNA for the CDR3 is TGCGCCAGCAGCCAAGATCGGAGCGTTTCCGACCCCTACGAGCAGTACTTC.

This chain links TRBV15 with TRBJ1-5, with 10 bases that match TRBD1. CDR1 and CDR2 (germline): LNHNV, YYDKDF (reference sequence). The CDR3 contains 16 residues. V dropped 2 bases and J dropped 4; count of bases not matched to a gene: 5. This CDR3 reads CATSRPRTGGNQPQHF. As DNA, the CDR3 is TGTGCCACCAGCAGACCTAGGACAGGGGGGAATCAGCCCCAGCATTTT.

The gene calls are TRBV25-1 and TRBJ2-6; D gene ambiguous. CDR1 is MGHDK and CDR2 is SYGVNS in the germline V gene. V lost 2 bases to trimming and J lost 2 bases, with 7 bases between them. This CDR3 is built from 15 residues. CDR3 sequence reads: CASSEMGAGANVLTF. The CDR3 DNA sequence: TGTGCCAGCAGTGAAATGGGCGCTGGGGCCAACGTCCTGACTTTC.

The sample holds one count of this clone. The chain has TRBV5-5 and TRBJ1-5; no clear D gene. With 1 base removed from V and 6 bases from J, the gap between germline ends came to 11 bases. Germline-derived CDR1 and CDR2 are SGHKS and YYEKEE (reference sequence). CDR3 size: 14 residues. The CDR3 loop is CASSLKGDGQPQHF. The CDR3 DNA reads TGTGCCAGCAGCTTGAAGGGAGATGGTCAGCCCCAGCATTTT.

This chain joins TRBV5-5 and TRBJ2-6; D is unclear. This CDR3 region has 18 residues. V was cut by 3 bases and J by 0 bases, with 16 bases left in between. Germline CDR1 is SGHKS and CDR2 is YYEKEE (reference sequence). The CDR3 spells CASSYNPTASSGANVLTF. DNA of the CDR3: TGTGCCAGCAGCTACAACCCGACTGCCAGCTCTGGGGCCAACGTCCTGACTTTC.

The CDR3 protein is CASSENRGHTDTQYF. In DNA, the CDR3 is TGTGCCAGCAGTGAGAACAGGGGGCACACAGATACGCAGTATTTT. V is TRBV6-1 and J is TRBJ2-3; 9 bases match TRBD1. Germline V lookup: CDR1 MNHNS, CDR2 SASEGT. This CDR3 is 15 amino acids long. The V segment lost 3 bases and the J segment 2 bases; nucleotides outside the gene matches: 3.

The chain recombines TRBV5-5 with TRBJ1-5; 9 bases line up with TRBD1. V was pared by 5 bases and J by 6 bases, with 9 bases of the junction left unmatched. CDR3 length equals 15 residues. Germline CDR1 reads SGHKS; CDR2 reads YYEKEE (reference sequence). The CDR3 region is CASREGTGFVQPQHF. In DNA form, the CDR3 reads TGTGCCAGCAGGGAAGGGACAGGGTTTGTTCAGCCCCAGCATTTT.

The V call is TRBV30, the J call TRBJ2-7; 8 bases fit TRBD2. The germline gives CDR1 GTSNPN, CDR2 SVGIG (reference sequence). V was pared by 3 bases and J by 6 bases, with 16 bases of the junction left unmatched. The CDR3 runs 16 residues. This CDR3 is CAWRVPWTSFSSEQYF. DNA of the CDR3: TGTGCCTGGAGAGTTCCCTGGACTAGCTTTTCTTCCGAGCAGTACTTC.

The chain is built from TRBV19 and TRBJ2-1; 9 bases line up with TRBD1. CDR3 length: 14 residues. V shed 9 bases and J 6 bases; nucleotides not matched to a gene: 9. CDR1 and CDR2 (germline): LNHDA, SQIVND (reference sequence). This chain's CDR3 is CASASWDRVNEQFF. CDR3 coding DNA: TGTGCCAGCGCCTCATGGGACAGGGTCAATGAGCAGTTCTTC.

The J gene is TRBJ1-3, the V gene TRBV28; D is possibly TRBD1 (5 bases). This CDR3 spans 15 amino acids. The germline CDR1 and CDR2 sequences are MDHEN and SYDVKM. V was pared by 5 bases and J by 0 bases, with 11 bases between. Here the CDR3 DNA reads TGTGCCAGCAGTCCCCATGGGGCCTCTGGAAACACCATATATTTT. It codes for CASSPHGASGNTIYF. Filled out from reference TRBV28 and TRBJ1-3, the complete variable domain reads DVKVTQSSRYLVKRTGEKVFLECVQDMDHENMFWYRQDPGLGLRLIYFSYDVKMKEKGDIPEGYSVSREKKERFSLILESASTNQTSMYLCASSPHGASGNTIYFGEGSWLTVV.